These T cell receptor beta chains were read from a single sample in a study of T cell responses to AZD1222 COVID-19 vaccine. Assay: immunoSEQ multiplex PCR; the TCRdb copy retains only in-frame clones and omits some. Here the sample spans under 200,000 clones, 88% being singletons. The sample was peripheral blood, taken 28 days after the second AZD1222 dose. These receptors all stem from an adult who received the AZD1222 COVID-19 vaccine. CDR3s include the opening cysteine and the closing phenylalanine or tryptophan. A D gene is named only where the DNA matches it firmly. The size of a clone is reported for some rows only, either as once, few or many, or as a class for expanded clones.

v_call	d_call	j_call	clone_size	cdr3_aa	cdr3_nt
TRBV6-5	NA	TRBJ1-2	NA	CASSYSGEGYTF	TGTGCCAGCAGTTACTCTGGCGAGGGCTACACCTTC
TRBV29-1	TRBD1	TRBJ1-5	NA	CSVKGTGNQPQHF	TGCAGCGTCAAGGGGACAGGCAATCAGCCCCAGCATTTT
TRBV6-5	NA	TRBJ2-1	NA	CASRAQGGSYNEQFF	TGTGCCAGCAGGGCTCAGGGGGGCTCCTACAATGAGCAGTTCTTC
TRBV19	NA	TRBJ2-7	few	CASSTPQGAYEQYF	TGTGCCAGTAGTACCCCACAGGGAGCCTACGAGCAGTACTTC
TRBV28	NA	TRBJ2-7	NA	CASSTPQGGGYEQYF	TGTGCCAGCAGTACCCCCCAGGGGGGGGGCTACGAGCAGTACTTC
TRBV27	NA	TRBJ2-3	once	CASSPRSIPDTQYF	TGTGCCAGCAGTCCCCGCTCCATCCCAGATACGCAGTATTTT
TRBV3-1/TRBV3-2	NA	TRBJ1-5	few	CASSQQVSDQPQHF	TGTGCCAGCAGCCAGCAGGTGAGTGATCAGCCCCAGCATTTT
TRBV7-6	NA	TRBJ1-2	NA	CASSPSVGSYGYTF	TGTGCCAGCAGCCCTTCAGTGGGGTCCTATGGCTACACCTTC
TRBV7-2	NA	TRBJ2-7	NA	CASSFWGPQSSYEQYF	TGTGCCAGCAGCTTTTGGGGTCCTCAGAGCTCCTACGAGCAGTACTTC
TRBV5-5	NA	TRBJ1-4	NA	CASSSGDLGAGEKLFF	TGTGCCAGCAGCTCGGGGGACCTCGGGGCTGGGGAAAAACTGTTTTTT
TRBV6-5	TRBD1	TRBJ2-7	few	CASSYEHRGYEQYF	TGTGCCAGCAGTTACGAACACAGGGGATACGAGCAGTACTTC
TRBV5-5	NA	TRBJ2-5	once	CASSLGRLETQYF	TGTGCCAGCAGCTTGGGACGGCTAGAGACCCAGTACTTC
TRBV19	NA	TRBJ2-2	NA	CACRRFGAGELFF	TGTGCCTGCCGCCGATTCGGAGCCGGGGAGCTGTTTTTT
TRBV29-1	TRBD1	TRBJ1-2	once	CSAIGTGVGYTF	TGCAGCGCCATTGGGACAGGGGTAGGCTACACCTTC
TRBV21-1	NA	TRBJ1-5	few	CASSGGVQRGRKGGQPQHF	TGTGCCAGCAGCGGAGGGGTTCAGCGGGGACGCAAAGGGGGTCAGCCCCAGCATTTT
TRBV19	NA	TRBJ2-7	NA	CASSTVDEQYF	TGTGCCAGTAGTACCGTTGACGAGCAGTACTTC
TRBV21-1	NA	TRBJ2-7	NA	CASSEAETGPSYEQYF	TGTGCCAGCAGCGAAGCCGAGACAGGACCTTCCTACGAGCAGTACTTC
TRBV5-1	TRBD2	TRBJ2-7	once	CASSSGTSGAYEQYF	TGCGCCAGCAGCTCCGGGACTAGCGGCGCCTACGAGCAGTACTTC
TRBV27	TRBD1	TRBJ1-2	once	CASSLRGTGSGYTF	TGTGCCAGCAGTTTAAGGGGGACAGGGTCGGGCTACACCTTC
TRBV28	NA	TRBJ2-3	NA	CASRSSSTDTQYF	TGTGCCAGCAGGTCGAGTAGCACAGATACGCAGTATTTT
TRBV5-8	TRBD1	TRBJ2-7	NA	CASSLNRGGSYEQYF	TGTGCCAGCAGCTTGAACAGGGGTGGATCCTACGAGCAGTACTTC